This T cell receptor (beta chain) was identified during a study of T cells in Graves' hyperthyroidism and ophthalmopathy. General study results and limits: Blood held most thyroid clonotypes expanded above 0.001 frequency. Ophthalmopathy, which appeared later, was predicted by the model a median about 5.9 months before onset.

This CDR3 has 17 amino acids. Trimming removed 6 bases from V and 1 base from J, with 22 bases in between. CDR1 and CDR2 (germline): MNHNS, SASEGT. Amplified TCR beta CDR3 regions derived from RNA transcripts. The HTBI primer set served for first-round RT-PCR of the TCR CDR3. TCRdb independently ran MiXCR on the multiplex PCR reads; one entry per CDR3 protein. Of approximately 430,000 distinct CDR3 sequences detected, around 16% appear once; the ten largest clones hold 14%. Exclusions: uncontrolled infection, other autoimmune disease, pregnancy, lactation. PBMCs were obtained from under 13 ml fresh peripheral blood. This clonotype was recorded at least ten times. What it recognizes is unknown.

The material sequenced was blood. This chain links TRBV6-1 with TRBJ2-7; D might be TRBD1 (6 bases). This sequence originates from a woman aged 18-30 years with Graves' hyperthyroidism. CDR3 coding DNA: TGTGCCAGCAGCATAGAAGACTGGGTGGACAGTTCCTACGAGCAGTACTTC. This encodes CASSIEDWVDSSYEQYF.